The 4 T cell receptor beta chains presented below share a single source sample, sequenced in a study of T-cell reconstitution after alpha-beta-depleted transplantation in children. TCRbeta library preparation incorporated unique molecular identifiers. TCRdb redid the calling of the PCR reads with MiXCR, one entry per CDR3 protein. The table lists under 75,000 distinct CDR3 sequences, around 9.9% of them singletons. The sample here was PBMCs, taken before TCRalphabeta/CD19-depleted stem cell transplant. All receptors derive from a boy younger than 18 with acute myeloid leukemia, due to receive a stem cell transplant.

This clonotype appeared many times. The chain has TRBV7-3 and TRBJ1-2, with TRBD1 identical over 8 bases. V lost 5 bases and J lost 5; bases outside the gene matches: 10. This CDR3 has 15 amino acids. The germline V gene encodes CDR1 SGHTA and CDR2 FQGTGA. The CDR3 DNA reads TGTGCCAGCAGCCCAAGGACAGGGATAGGGTATGGCTACACCTTC. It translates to CASSPRTGIGYGYTF.

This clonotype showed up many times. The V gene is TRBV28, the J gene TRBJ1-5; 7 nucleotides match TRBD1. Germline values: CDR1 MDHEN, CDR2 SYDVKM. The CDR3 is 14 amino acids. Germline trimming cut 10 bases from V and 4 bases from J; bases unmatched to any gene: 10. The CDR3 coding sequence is TGTGCCACCCAGACAGGGACCTCTAATCAGCCCCAGCATTTT. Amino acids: CATQTGTSNQPQHF.

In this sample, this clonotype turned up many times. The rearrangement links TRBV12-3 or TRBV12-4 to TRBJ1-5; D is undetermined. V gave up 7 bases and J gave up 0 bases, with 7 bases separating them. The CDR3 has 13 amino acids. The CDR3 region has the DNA TGTGCCAGCACCCAGGCTAGCAATCAGCCCCAGCATTTT. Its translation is CASTQASNQPQHF.

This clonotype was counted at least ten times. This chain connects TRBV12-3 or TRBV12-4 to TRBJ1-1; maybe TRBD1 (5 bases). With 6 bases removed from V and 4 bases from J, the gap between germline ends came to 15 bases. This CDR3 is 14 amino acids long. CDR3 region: CASSQPVGGTEAFF. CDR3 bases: TGTGCCAGCAGCCAGCCGGTCGGGGGCACTGAAGCTTTCTTT.